A selection of T cell receptor beta chains follows, all from one sample in a study of identical twins. TCRdb re-analysed the 5' RACE reads in MiXCR, keeping a single row per CDR3 protein. In the table there are roughly 480,000 distinct CDR3 sequences, 20% to 25% of which are singletons. These data also featured in a second study, about T cells expressing NK-cell markers.

Sequenced: CD4+ T cells sorted from blood. The receptors come from a woman aged 18-29 years in good health. Each CDR3 is given with its conserved first and last residue. A D gene is named only where the DNA matches it firmly. Clone size is given for some rows only: seen once, a few or many times, or a class if the clone is expanded.

V gene	CDR3 length	clone size	D gene	J gene	CDR3 DNA	CDR3 protein
TRBV12-3/TRBV12-4	14	NA	NA	TRBJ2-3	TGTGCCAGCGTGGCGGGATACAGCACAGATACGCAGTATTTT	CASVAGYSTDTQYF
TRBV15	13	NA	NA	TRBJ2-3	TGTGCCACCAAACAGGGTAGGACAGATACGCAGTATTTT	CATKQGRTDTQYF
TRBV5-4	16	NA	TRBD2	TRBJ2-7	TGTGCCAGCAGCTTTCACAGGACTAGCGGGAACGACGAGCAGTACTTC	CASSFHRTSGNDEQYF
TRBV6-1	12	NA	NA	TRBJ1-1	TGTGCCAGCATTCCTACGGAGGGGTCAGCTTTCTTT	CASIPTEGSAFF
TRBV20-1	13	few	NA	TRBJ2-6	TGCAGTGCTAGGAGGTCTGGGGCCAACGTCCTGACTTTC	CSARRSGANVLTF
TRBV21-1	9	few	NA	TRBJ2-7	TGTGCCAGCACCCGTGGGCAGTACTTC	CASTRGQYF
TRBV20-1	17	NA	TRBD1	TRBJ1-2	TGCAGTGCTAGAGGTCGACAGGGGAGTGGGGTGGAGTATGGCTACACCTTC	CSARGRQGSGVEYGYTF
TRBV12-3/TRBV12-4	13	NA	NA	TRBJ1-2	TGTGCCAGCAGTTTCAGGCCCATCTATGGCTACACCTTC	CASSFRPIYGYTF
TRBV29-1	13	NA	TRBD2	TRBJ2-5	TGCAGCGTTGTGGGCGGGAGGGCGGTGACCCAGTACTTC	CSVVGGRAVTQYF
TRBV7-9	15	few	NA	TRBJ1-2	TGTGCCAGCAGCTTAAGTCAGGGAGACAACTATGGCTACACCTTC	CASSLSQGDNYGYTF
TRBV20-1	14	few	NA	TRBJ2-3	TGCAGTGCGAGGCAGGGGGGATTAGCGGGACCTCAGTATTTT	CSARQGGLAGPQYF
TRBV20-1	16	few	TRBD2	TRBJ2-1	TGCAGTGCTAGATATAGCGGGAGCACGTCCTACAATGAGCAGTTCTTC	CSARYSGSTSYNEQFF
TRBV20-1	12	few	NA	TRBJ2-3	TGCAGTGCCGACGATACCGGGGATGGGCAGTATTTT	CSADDTGDGQYF
TRBV30	11	few	NA	TRBJ1-2	TGTGCCGAGCGGGGGAACTATGGCTACACCTTC	CAERGNYGYTF
TRBV6-1	14	few	NA	TRBJ2-7	TGTGCCAGCAATGACAGGGAGGGCTCCTACGAGCAGTACTTC	CASNDREGSYEQYF
TRBV7-9	12	few	NA	TRBJ1-1	TGTGCCAGCAGCAAAAGACAGGAAGGGGCTTTCTTT	CASSKRQEGAFF
TRBV12-3/TRBV12-4	12	few	NA	TRBJ1-2	TGTGCCAGCACAAACACTAACTATGGCTACACCTTC	CASTNTNYGYTF
TRBV20-1	14	NA	NA	TRBJ1-1	TGCAGTGCTAGAGTCCAACGGATGAACACTGAAGCTTTCTTT	CSARVQRMNTEAFF
TRBV5-1	12	many	NA	TRBJ2-7	TGCGCCAGCAGCTTGGCCGGGTGGGAGCAGTACTTC	CASSLAGWEQYF
TRBV6-5	16	many	TRBD2	TRBJ2-5	TGTGCCAGCAGTTTAAAAGGGACTAGCGGGGAAGAGACCCAGTACTTC	CASSLKGTSGEETQYF
TRBV5-1	16	NA	TRBD2	TRBJ2-6	TGCGCCAGCAGCTTGGTTGGGGGGGCTGGGGCCAACGTCCTGACTTTC	CASSLVGGAGANVLTF
TRBV27	15	NA	NA	TRBJ1-1	TGTGCCAGCAGCCGTGGGAAAGACATGAACACTGAAGCTTTCTTT	CASSRGKDMNTEAFF
TRBV7-6	16	NA	NA	TRBJ2-6	TGTGCCAGCTCGATTAATGCGGGCTTCGGGGCCAACGTCCTGACTTTC	CASSINAGFGANVLTF
TRBV6-5	15	few	TRBD1	TRBJ1-2	TGTGCCAGCAGTTGGGGCAGGGGGCAAGGTTCCGTCTACACCTTC	CASSWGRGQGSVYTF
TRBV3-1	15	NA	TRBD2	TRBJ2-2	TGTGCCAGCAGCCCACTAGCGGGGGTAAACGGGGAGCTGTTTTTT	CASSPLAGVNGELFF
TRBV7-3	13	NA	NA	TRBJ2-3	TGTGCCAGCAGCCCCGTCTACACAGATACGCAGTATTTT	CASSPVYTDTQYF
TRBV6-7	12	few	NA	TRBJ1-6	TGTGCCAGCCCGACCAGGGATTCACCCCTCCACTTT	CASPTRDSPLHF
TRBV11-3	16	NA	TRBD2	TRBJ2-1	TGTGCCAGCAGCGGTAGCGGGGGGGAGTCCTACAATGAGCAGTTCTTC	CASSGSGGESYNEQFF
TRBV11-2	15	NA	NA	TRBJ2-5	TGTGCCAGCAGGTTCGCCGGGACGGGGAGGGAGACCCAGTACTTC	CASRFAGTGRETQYF
TRBV2	15	many	TRBD1	TRBJ2-3	TGTGCCAGCAGTGAAGCCGGGACAGGGTCCCGTACGCAGTATTTT	CASSEAGTGSRTQYF
TRBV20-1	13	NA	NA	TRBJ2-7	TGCAGTGCTAGAAGGGGCAGAGGGAGCGAGCAGTACTTC	CSARRGRGSEQYF
TRBV7-9	14	NA	TRBD2	TRBJ2-1	TGTGCCAGCAGCTTAGGGGGACTAGTGGCTGAGCAGTTCTTC	CASSLGGLVAEQFF
TRBV5-1	14	NA	TRBD1	TRBJ2-5	TGCGCCAGCAGCCGGGACAGTCAACAAGAGACCCAGTACTTC	CASSRDSQQETQYF
TRBV6-1	17	few	NA	TRBJ2-2	TGTGCCAGCAGAACTCAGCCGCTCAGTTCGAACACCGGGGAGCTGTTTTTT	CASRTQPLSSNTGELFF
TRBV12-3/TRBV12-4	16	few	TRBD2	TRBJ2-7	TGTGCCAGCAGTTTCTTCCTAGCGGGGGCACTTTACGAGCAGTACTTC	CASSFFLAGALYEQYF
TRBV30	15	NA	TRBD2	TRBJ2-3	TGTGCCTGGAGCCAGACTAGCGGGTTCACAGATACGCAGTATTTT	CAWSQTSGFTDTQYF
TRBV12-3/TRBV12-4	19	NA	NA	TRBJ2-2	TGTGCCAGCACCCTTCGGCAGGGCAATACGGGACCCGGCACCGGGGAGCTGTTTTTT	CASTLRQGNTGPGTGELFF
TRBV7-2	16	NA	NA	TRBJ2-3	TGTGCCAGCAGCTTGGGCGGGACGGGAGTTGTGGATACGCAGTATTTT	CASSLGGTGVVDTQYF
TRBV5-1	14	NA	NA	TRBJ2-7	TGCGCCAGCAGCTGGGACCCCACCGGGAGACCAACGTACTTC	CASSWDPTGRPTYF
TRBV4-2	19	NA	TRBD2	TRBJ2-4	TGTGCCAGCAGCCAAAAGGCGAGACTAGCGGGAGGGCGGGAAAACATTCAGTACTTC	CASSQKARLAGGRENIQYF
TRBV5-1	13	NA	TRBD2	TRBJ2-7	TGCGCCAGCAGCTTGCAGCCTAGCGGGGAGCAGTACTTC	CASSLQPSGEQYF
TRBV5-1	11	NA	NA	TRBJ2-1	TGCGCCAGCAGCGAAGCTTATGAGCAGTTCTTC	CASSEAYEQFF
TRBV29-1	13	NA	NA	TRBJ1-2	TGCAGCGGCCTCGGGGGAATTAACTATGGCTACACCTTC	CSGLGGINYGYTF
TRBV3-1	13	few	TRBD1	TRBJ1-1	TGTGCCAGCAGCCAACTAGGGGGCGCGTTAGCTTTCTTT	CASSQLGGALAFF
TRBV29-1	17	NA	TRBD1	TRBJ1-1	TGCAGCGTCAGACCCGGAGGACAGGGGCGCATGAACACTGAAGTTTTCTTT	CSVRPGGQGRMNTEVFF
TRBV2	15	NA	NA	TRBJ1-2	TGTGCCAGCAACCCGGGAGGGACCAAAAACTATGGCTACACCTTC	CASNPGGTKNYGYTF
TRBV6-1	14	NA	TRBD1	TRBJ1-2	TGTGCCAGCAGCGACAGGGGGATCCCCTATGGCTACACCTTC	CASSDRGIPYGYTF